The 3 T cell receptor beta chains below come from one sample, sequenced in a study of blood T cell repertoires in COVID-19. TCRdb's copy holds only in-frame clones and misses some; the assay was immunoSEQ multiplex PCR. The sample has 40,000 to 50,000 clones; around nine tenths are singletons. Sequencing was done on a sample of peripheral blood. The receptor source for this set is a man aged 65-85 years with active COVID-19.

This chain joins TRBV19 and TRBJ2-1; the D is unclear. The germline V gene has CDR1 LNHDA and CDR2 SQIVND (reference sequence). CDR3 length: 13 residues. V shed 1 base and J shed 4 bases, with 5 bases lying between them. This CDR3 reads CASSIVIYNEQFF. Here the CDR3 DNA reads TGTGCCAGTAGTATAGTTATTTACAATGAGCAGTTCTTC.

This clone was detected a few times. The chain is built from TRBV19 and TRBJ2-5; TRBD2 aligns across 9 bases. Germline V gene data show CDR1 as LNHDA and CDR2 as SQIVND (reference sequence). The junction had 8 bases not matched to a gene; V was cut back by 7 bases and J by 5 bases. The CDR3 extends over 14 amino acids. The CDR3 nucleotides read TGTGCCAGTACCAGAGGGACTAGCTGGGAGACCCAGTACTTC. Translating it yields CASTRGTSWETQYF.

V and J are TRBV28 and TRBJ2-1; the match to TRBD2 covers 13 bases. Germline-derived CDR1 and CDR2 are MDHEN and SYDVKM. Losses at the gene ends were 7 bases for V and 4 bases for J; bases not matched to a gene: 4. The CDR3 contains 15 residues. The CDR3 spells CASTPLAGGYNEQFF. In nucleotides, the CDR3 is TGTGCCAGCACCCCACTAGCGGGGGGGTACAATGAGCAGTTCTTC.